This passage covers 15 T cell receptor beta chains from one sample sequenced in a study of breast tumors, draining lymph nodes, adjacent tissues. TCRdb ran MiXCR on the multiplex PCR reads and lists one entry per CDR3 protein. This sample has some 170,000 distinct CDR3 sequences, with approximately 33% found just once. Axillary draining lymph nodes of breast cancer patients supplied the node samples. Material for sequencing was axillary lymph node tissue. The receptors shown here come from a female donor with breast cancer. Some clones in this sample may be carry-over from other donors' samples.

The chain combines TRBV20-1 with TRBJ2-3; 9 nucleotides match TRBD2. The CDR3 is 15 amino acids. Germline CDR1 and CDR2: DFQATT and SNEGSKA (reference sequence). After removal of 3 bases from V and 2 bases from J, the junction contained 6 bases not matched to a gene. CDR3 nucleotides: TGCAGTGCTAGTCAAGCGGGAGGCGACACAGATACGCAGTATTTT. Its protein is CSASQAGGDTDTQYF.

This clonotype was counted ten times or more. The chain links TRBV28 to TRBJ2-2; weak D call: TRBD2 (5 bases). The ends were cut back, 5 bases at V and 4 bases at J, with 8 bases in the middle. The germline gives CDR1 MDHEN, CDR2 SYDVKM. CDR3 length: 13 residues. CDR3 nucleotide sequence: TGTGCCAGCAGTCAGGAGGTCACCGGGGAGCTGTTTTTT. Encoded protein: CASSQEVTGELFF.

Comment on this clonotype: A read error is possible here, since a much larger clone lies one base away. The chain recombines TRBV6-1 with TRBJ2-2; the D gene is possibly TRBD1 (6 bases). This CDR3 spans 14 amino acids. CDR1 and CDR2 from the germline V gene are MNHNS and SASEGT. Written as DNA, the CDR3 is TGTGCCGGCAGCCGGGGACAGAACACCGGGGAGCTGTTTTTT. Protein product: CAGSRGQNTGELFF.

This clonotype was counted many times. The V and J genes are TRBV5-4 and TRBJ1-5; a possible D gene is TRBD1 (6 bases). This CDR3 is 13 amino acids long. Germline assignment: CDR1 SGHNT and CDR2 YYREEE (reference sequence). The V gene lost 5 bases and the J gene lost 7 bases, with 13 bases spanning the gap. The CDR3: CASSSGTTQPQHF. Written as DNA, the CDR3 is TGTGCCAGCAGTTCAGGGACAACCCAGCCCCAGCATTTT.

This clonotype was found many times. The J gene is TRBJ2-2, the V gene TRBV6-4; D unresolved. The CDR3 totals 13 residues. Germline lookup yields CDR1 MRHNA and CDR2 SNTAGT. V lost 2 bases and J lost 6, with 7 bases in between. The CDR3 loop reads CASSDSHAGELFF. In DNA form, the CDR3 reads TGTGCCAGCAGTGACAGCCACGCCGGGGAGCTGTTTTTT.

Notes on this clonotype: The conserved final phenylalanine or tryptophan is absent from the CDR3, which likely points to a read error. The chain recombines TRBV7-6 with TRBJ2-2, with D unclear. The V gene's germline CDR1 is SGHVS and CDR2 FNYEAQ. V lost 3 bases and J 1 base, leaving 9 bases between the germline ends. This CDR3 has 15 amino acids. Here the CDR3 reads CASSLEAWNTGELFS. CDR3 DNA sequence: TGTGCCAGCAGCTTGGAAGCGTGGAACACCGGGGAGCTGTTTTCT.

This clonotype was counted at least ten times. The chain employs TRBV3-2 and TRBJ2-2; the D call in the table, TRBD1, was not verified against the DNA. TRBV3-2 is given as a pseudogene. The CDR3 sequence is 20 residues long. The CDR3 DNA is TGTGCCAGCAGCCAAGACCTGAACACAGGGCGACGGGACAACACCGGGGAGCTGTTTTTT. Its protein product is CASSQDLNTGRRDNTGELFF.

This chain links TRBV2 with TRBJ1-5; the match to TRBD1 covers 9 bases. The CDR3 consists of 14 residues. V shed 6 bases and J 7 bases; nucleotides not matched to a gene: 7. CDR1 is SNHLY and CDR2 is FYNNEI in the germline V gene. The CDR3 sequence: CASSTTGGPQPQHF. The CDR3 DNA follows: TGTGCCAGCAGCACCACAGGGGGCCCCCAGCCCCAGCATTTT.

About this clonotype itself: A read error may explain this, as a much larger clone is one base away. V gene TRBV20-1 combines with J gene TRBJ2-7; 7 nucleotides agree with TRBD1. The germline V gene has CDR1 DFQATT and CDR2 SNEGSKA (reference sequence). The CDR3 spans 14 residues. The CDR3 is CSALKTGMSSEQYF. As DNA, the CDR3 is TGCAGTGCTCTTAAGACAGGGATGTCCTCCGAGCAGTACTTC.

This clonotype was seen a few times. A much larger clone differs by one base, so this may be a read error. V usage is TRBV5-6 and J usage is TRBJ2-7; D tentatively fits TRBD1 or TRBD2 (6 bases each). In germline, CDR1 is SGHDT, CDR2 YYEEEE. Trimming removed 5 bases from V and 6 bases from J, with 12 bases in between. The CDR3 contains 12 residues. The CDR3 protein is CASSLGGAEQYF. DNA of the CDR3: TGTGCCAGCAGTCTCGGGGGCGCCGAGCAGTACTTC. Full variable domain (missing parts from reference TRBV5-6 and TRBJ2-7): DAGVTQSPTHLIKTRGQQVTLRCSPKSGHDTVSWYQQALGQGPQFIFQYYEEEERQRGNFPDRFSGHQFPNYSSELNVNALLLGDSALYLCASSLGGAEQYFGPGTRLTVT.

This clonotype came up a few times. J is TRBJ2-7 and V is TRBV19, with 8 bases fitting TRBD2. CDR3 length: 17 residues. From germline, CDR1 is LNHDA and CDR2 SQIVND (reference sequence). V gave up 6 bases and J gave up 3 bases; unmatched junction bases: 16. CDR3 DNA: TGTGCCAGTAGCCCGAGCGGTCGCGGGGGGTCCGGCTACGAGCAGTACTTC. This sequence encodes CASSPSGRGGSGYEQYF.

This rearrangement joins TRBV29-1 to TRBJ1-2, with 8 bases identical to TRBD1. Losses at the gene ends were 7 bases for V and 4 bases for J; bases not matched to a gene: 17. CDR1 SQVTM and CDR2 ANQGSEA come from the germline V gene. CDR3 length: 16 amino acids. The CDR3 loop reads CSADPLGQGGVYGYTF. The CDR3 region has the DNA TGCAGCGCTGATCCCCTCGGACAGGGAGGGGTCTATGGCTACACCTTC.

In its sample, this clonotype was seen many times. CDR3 nucleotides: TGTGCCAGCAGTTACTCGGTGTCGCTAGGCCGGCTGGCTGGCCCCGGGGAGCTGTTTTTT. It specifies CASSYSVSLGRLAGPGELFF. This sequence joins TRBV6-6 and TRBJ2-2; D unclear. Germline-derived CDR1 and CDR2 are MNHNY and SVGAGI (reference sequence). V lost 0 bases and J 6 bases, leaving 26 bases between the germline ends. The CDR3 has 20 amino acids.

This clonotype was counted ten times or more. The rearrangement joins TRBV19 to TRBJ1-5; D gene ambiguous. Germline V CDR1 and CDR2: LNHDA, SQIVND (reference sequence). The ends were cut back, 3 bases at V and 4 bases at J, with 10 bases in the middle. This CDR3 has 14 amino acids. CDR3 nucleotide sequence: TGTGCCAGTAGTATGAGGGCTCCAAATCAGCCCCAGCATTTT. This encodes CASSMRAPNQPQHF.

The chain has TRBV2 and TRBJ2-7; perhaps TRBD1 as D (6 bases). CDR1 SNHLY and CDR2 FYNNEI come from the germline V gene. The CDR3 loop spans 14 amino acids. V lost 6 bases and J 5 bases, leaving 17 bases between the germline ends. CDR3 coding DNA: TGTGCCAGCAGCATCGGCATTAACAGGGACGAGCAGTACTTC. This gives the protein CASSIGINRDEQYF.